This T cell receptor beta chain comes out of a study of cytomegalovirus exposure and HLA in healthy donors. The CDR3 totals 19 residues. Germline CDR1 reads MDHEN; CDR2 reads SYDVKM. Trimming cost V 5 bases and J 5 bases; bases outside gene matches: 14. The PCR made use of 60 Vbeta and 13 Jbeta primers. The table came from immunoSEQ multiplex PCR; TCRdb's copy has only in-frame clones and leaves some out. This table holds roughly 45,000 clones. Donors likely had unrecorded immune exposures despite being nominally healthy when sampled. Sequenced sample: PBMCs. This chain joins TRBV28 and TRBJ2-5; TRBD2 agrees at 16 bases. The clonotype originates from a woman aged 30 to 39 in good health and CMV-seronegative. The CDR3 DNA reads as TGTGCCAGCAGTCCCTCTCCCGGGACTAGCGGGAGGGCCCCTGAGACCCAGTACTTC. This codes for CASSPSPGTSGRAPETQYF.